This TCR beta chain emerged from a study of blood T cell repertoires in COVID-19. Per the original data handling: By means of reference gene primer amplification, nucleated cell counts were estimated. The assay was immunoSEQ multiplex PCR, and TCRdb's table has in-frame clones only and misses some. From that table come the V and J calls and clone size; the DNA was used to work out D and trimming. The sample has about 230,000 clones; 75% to 85% are singletons. The germline V gene has CDR1 SGHRS and CDR2 YFSETQ. The CDR3 covers 14 residues. The V end lost 1 base, the J end lost 0 bases, and 4 bases lay between the germline ends.

Sequencing was performed on peripheral blood. The V call is TRBV5-1, the J call TRBJ1-4, with D unresolved. This TCR was recovered from a woman of 80 years or more with COVID-19, enrolled during active disease. CDR3 bases: TGCGCCAGCAGCTTGCTTGCAACTAATGAAAAACTGTTTTTT. Translating gives CASSLLATNEKLFF.